The 7 T cell receptor beta chains given below trace back to one sample, sequenced in a study of CD8 T cells in ankylosing spondylitis. TCRdb called the 5' RACE reads again in MiXCR, with one record for every CDR3 protein. The profile shows 200,000 to 250,000 distinct CDR3 sequences, around 8% of them singletons. Sequenced input: blood, either unsorted or a sorted T cell fraction (not recorded which). These receptors were obtained from a female donor with ankylosing spondylitis or in good health (not recorded which).

This clonotype was recorded at least ten times. The CDR3 reads CASSLGLDGTGELFF. The DNA of the CDR3 is TGTGCCAGCAGTTTGGGCCTAGATGGCACCGGGGAGCTGTTTTTT. V usage is TRBV27 and J usage is TRBJ2-2; D is uncertain. Germline V gives CDR1 MNHEY, CDR2 SMNVEV (reference sequence). V dropped 3 bases and J dropped 4 bases, with 12 bases sitting between them. CDR3 length: 15 amino acids.

This clonotype was recorded many times. V usage is TRBV5-1 and J usage is TRBJ2-3, with 8 positions matching TRBD2. The CDR3 totals 16 residues. Looked up from germline, CDR1 is SGHRS and CDR2 is YFSETQ. Unmatched junction bases numbered 8, after V lost 2 bases and J lost 3 bases. In DNA, the CDR3 is TGCGCCAGCAGCTTCGGGAGGGGGACCTTTACAGATACGCAGTATTTT. Encoded protein: CASSFGRGTFTDTQYF.

Many counts were recorded for this clonotype. V usage is TRBV25-1 and J usage is TRBJ2-7; 7 positions agree with TRBD2. CDR1 and CDR2 (germline): MGHDK, SYGVNS. Trimming at V came to 5 bases and at J to 6 bases, leaving 7 bases not matched to a gene. This CDR3 is 13 amino acids long. DNA for the CDR3: TGTGCCAGCAGTCCGGGACTAAGAGGCGAGCAGTACTTC. Translation: CASSPGLRGEQYF.

In this sample, this clonotype turned up many times. The V gene is TRBV25-1, the J gene TRBJ2-5; tentative D call: TRBD1 (6 bases). The V end was cut by 4 bases, the J end by 2 bases, with 8 bases between. Germline lookup yields CDR1 MGHDK and CDR2 SYGVNS. The CDR3 runs to 13 residues. For the CDR3, the DNA is TGTGCCAGCAGTGGGACAGCGCAAGAGACCCAGTACTTC. Residues: CASSGTAQETQYF. Drawing the rest from reference TRBV25-1 and TRBJ2-5, the complete variable domain is EADIYQTPRYLVIGTGKKITLECSQTMGHDKMYWYQQDPGMELHLIHYSYGVNSTEKGDLSSESTVSRIRTEHFPLTLESARPSHTSQYLCASSGTAQETQYFGPGTRLLVL.

This clonotype was seen repeatedly, ten times or more. The chain combines TRBV5-1 with TRBJ2-5; D not certain. V was pared by 0 bases and J by 5 bases, with 11 bases between. This CDR3 is built from 14 residues. Germline assignment: CDR1 SGHRS and CDR2 YFSETQ. The CDR3 bases are TGCGCCAGCAGCTTGGGGCGGATCGGGGAGACCCAGTACTTC. Protein: CASSLGRIGETQYF.

This clonotype was seen ten or more times. The J gene is TRBJ1-3, the V gene TRBV3-1, with 7 bases matching TRBD1. The CDR3 has 16 amino acids. CDR1 is LGHDT, CDR2 YNNKEL, per germline (reference sequence). The junction had 7 bases not matched to a gene; V was cut back by 5 bases and J by 0 bases. This chain's CDR3 is CASSLLQGISGNTIYF. CDR3 nucleotides: TGTGCCAGCAGCTTATTACAGGGGATCTCTGGAAACACCATATATTTT.

The sample holds many counts of this clonotype. In DNA, the CDR3 is TGTGCCATCAGTGAAAGGGGGAGGGGGTCCGAGGGTAATGAGCAGTTCTTC. This codes for CAISERGRGSEGNEQFF. V usage is TRBV10-3 and J usage is TRBJ2-1; maybe TRBD2 (7 bases). This CDR3 has 17 amino acids. The V gene's germline CDR1 is ENHRY and CDR2 SYGVKD. V dropped 3 bases and J dropped 7 bases, with 22 bases sitting between them.